Sequencing of this T cell receptor (beta chain) was carried out in a study of blood T cell repertoires in COVID-19. TCRdb's copy holds only in-frame clones and misses some; the assay was immunoSEQ multiplex PCR. In the table there are some 30,000 clones, 75% to 90% of which are singletons. Sequenced material: peripheral blood. This receptor was obtained from a man between 60 and 75 years old with active COVID-19.

CDR3 DNA: TGTGCCAGCAGCGGACAGGTTTATAATTCACCCCTCCACTTT. This gives the protein CASSGQVYNSPLHF. The chain carries TRBV11-2 and TRBJ1-6; 7 bases are a match to TRBD1. Germline loops: CDR1 SGHAT, CDR2 FQNNGV. The CDR3 is made up of 14 amino acids. V lost 5 bases to trimming and J lost 4 bases; unmatched junction nucleotides: 2.